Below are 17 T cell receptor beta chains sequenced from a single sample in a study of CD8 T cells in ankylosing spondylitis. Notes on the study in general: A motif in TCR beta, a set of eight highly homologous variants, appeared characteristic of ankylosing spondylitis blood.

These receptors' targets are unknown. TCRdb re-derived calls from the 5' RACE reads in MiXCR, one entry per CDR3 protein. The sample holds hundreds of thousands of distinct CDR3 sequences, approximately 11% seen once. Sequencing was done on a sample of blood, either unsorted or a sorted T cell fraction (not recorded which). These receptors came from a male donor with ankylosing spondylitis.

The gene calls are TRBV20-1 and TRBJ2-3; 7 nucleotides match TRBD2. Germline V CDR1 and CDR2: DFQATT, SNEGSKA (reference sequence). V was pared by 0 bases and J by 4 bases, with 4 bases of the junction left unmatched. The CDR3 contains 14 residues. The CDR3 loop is CSARDSAGADTQYF. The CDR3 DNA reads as TGCAGTGCTAGAGATTCGGCGGGAGCAGATACGCAGTATTTT.

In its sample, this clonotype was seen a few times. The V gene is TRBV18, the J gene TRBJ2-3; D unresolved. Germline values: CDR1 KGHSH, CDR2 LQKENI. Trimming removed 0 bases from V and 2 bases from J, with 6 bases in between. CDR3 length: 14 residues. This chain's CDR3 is CASSPPENTDTQYF. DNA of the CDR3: TGTGCCAGCTCACCACCGGAGAACACAGATACGCAGTATTTT.

The CDR3 DNA follows: TGTGCCAGCAGCCGACAGGGGGATAGGATCAATCAGCCCCAGCATTTT. Translating it yields CASSRQGDRINQPQHF. V and J are TRBV7-9 and TRBJ1-5; TRBD1 aligns across 9 bases. The CDR3 length is 16 residues. Germline V gene data show CDR1 as SEHNR and CDR2 as FQNEAQ (reference sequence). Losses at the gene ends were 5 bases for V and 3 bases for J; bases not matched to a gene: 8.

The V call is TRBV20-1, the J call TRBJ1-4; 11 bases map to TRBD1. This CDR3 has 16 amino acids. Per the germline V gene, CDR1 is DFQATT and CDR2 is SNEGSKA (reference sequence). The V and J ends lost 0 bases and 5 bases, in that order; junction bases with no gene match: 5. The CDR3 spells CSARDAGQGVNEKLFF. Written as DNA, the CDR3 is TGCAGTGCTAGAGATGCGGGACAGGGGGTGAATGAAAAACTGTTTTTT.

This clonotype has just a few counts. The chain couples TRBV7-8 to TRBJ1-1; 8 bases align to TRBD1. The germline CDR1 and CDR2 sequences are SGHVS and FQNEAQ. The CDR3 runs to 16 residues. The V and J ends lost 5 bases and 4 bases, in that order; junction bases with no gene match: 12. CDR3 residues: CASSPGTGLTVTEAFF. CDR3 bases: TGTGCCAGCAGCCCCGGGACAGGCTTAACGGTCACTGAAGCTTTCTTT.

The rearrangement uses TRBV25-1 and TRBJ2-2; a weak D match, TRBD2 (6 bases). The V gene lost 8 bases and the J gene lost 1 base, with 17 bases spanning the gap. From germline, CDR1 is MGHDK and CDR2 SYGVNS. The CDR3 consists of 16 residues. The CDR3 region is CASSTTGAGNTGELFF. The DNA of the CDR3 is TGTGCCAGCTCGACAACGGGAGCCGGGAACACCGGGGAGCTGTTTTTT.

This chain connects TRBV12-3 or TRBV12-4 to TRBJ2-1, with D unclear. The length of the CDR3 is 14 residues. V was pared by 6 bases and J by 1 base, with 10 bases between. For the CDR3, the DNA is TGTGCCAGCAGACACAGCCGGTCCTACAATGAGCAGTTCTTC. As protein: CASRHSRSYNEQFF.

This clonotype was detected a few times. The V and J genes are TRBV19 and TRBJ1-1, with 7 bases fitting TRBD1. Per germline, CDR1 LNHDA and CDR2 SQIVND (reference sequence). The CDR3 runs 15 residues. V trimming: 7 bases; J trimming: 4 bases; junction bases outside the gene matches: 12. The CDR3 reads CASIPDRERTTEAFF. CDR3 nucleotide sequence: TGTGCCAGTATCCCAGACAGGGAGAGGACCACTGAAGCTTTCTTT.

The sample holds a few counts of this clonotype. CDR3 amino acids: CASSLESGRITDTQYF. The CDR3 DNA is TGCGCCAGCAGCTTGGAGAGTGGGAGAATCACAGATACGCAGTATTTT. The V call is TRBV5-1, the J call TRBJ2-3, with D tentatively TRBD2 (5 bases). V gave up 0 bases and J gave up 2 bases, with 13 bases separating them. The germline V gene encodes CDR1 SGHRS and CDR2 YFSETQ. The CDR3 totals 16 residues.

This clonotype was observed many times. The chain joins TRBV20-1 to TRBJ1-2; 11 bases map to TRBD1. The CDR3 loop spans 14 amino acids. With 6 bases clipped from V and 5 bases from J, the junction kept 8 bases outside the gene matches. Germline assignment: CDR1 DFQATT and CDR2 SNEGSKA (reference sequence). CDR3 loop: CSAGQGASRYGYTF. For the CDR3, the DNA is TGCAGTGCCGGACAGGGGGCGTCTAGATATGGCTACACCTTC.

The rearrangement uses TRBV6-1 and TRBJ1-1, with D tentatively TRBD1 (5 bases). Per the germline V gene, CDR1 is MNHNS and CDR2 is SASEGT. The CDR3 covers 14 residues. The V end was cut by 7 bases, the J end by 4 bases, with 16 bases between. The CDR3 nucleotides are TGTGCCAGCACCCCAAGCGGGGCCTCCACTGAAGCTTTCTTT. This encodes CASTPSGASTEAFF.

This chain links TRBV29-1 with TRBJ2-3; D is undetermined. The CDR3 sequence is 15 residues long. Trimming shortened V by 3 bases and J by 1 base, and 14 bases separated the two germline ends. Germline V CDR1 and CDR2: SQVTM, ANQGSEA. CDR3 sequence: CSVDRARGRTDTQYF. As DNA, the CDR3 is TGCAGCGTTGATAGAGCCCGTGGCCGCACAGATACGCAGTATTTT.

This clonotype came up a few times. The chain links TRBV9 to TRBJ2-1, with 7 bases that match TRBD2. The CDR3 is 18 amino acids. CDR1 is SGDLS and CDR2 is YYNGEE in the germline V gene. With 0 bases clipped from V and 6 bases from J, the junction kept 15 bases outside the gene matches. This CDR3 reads CASSVGSFPKRDPNEQFF. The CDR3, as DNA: TGTGCCAGCAGCGTAGGTAGCTTTCCTAAGCGGGACCCCAATGAGCAGTTCTTC.

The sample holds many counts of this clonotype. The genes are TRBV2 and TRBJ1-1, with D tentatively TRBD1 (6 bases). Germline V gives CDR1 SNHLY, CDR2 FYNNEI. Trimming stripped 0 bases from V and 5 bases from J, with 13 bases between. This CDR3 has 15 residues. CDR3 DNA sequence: TGTGCCAGCAGTGAAGCGTCGAGTACAGGGACTGAAGCTTTCTTT. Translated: CASSEASSTGTEAFF. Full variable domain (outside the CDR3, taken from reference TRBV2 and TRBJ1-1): EPEVTQTPSHQVTQMGQEVILRCVPISNHLYFYWYRQILGQKVEFLVSFYNNEISEKSEIFDDQFSVERPDGSNFTLKIRSTKLEDSAMYFCASSEASSTGTEAFFGQGTRLTVV.

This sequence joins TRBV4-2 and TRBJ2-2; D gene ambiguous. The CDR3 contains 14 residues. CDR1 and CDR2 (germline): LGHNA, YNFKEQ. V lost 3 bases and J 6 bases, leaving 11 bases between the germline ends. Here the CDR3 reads CASSQNRAPGELFF. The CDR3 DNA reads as TGTGCCAGCAGCCAGAACCGGGCTCCCGGGGAGCTGTTTTTT.

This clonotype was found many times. The CDR3 DNA reads as TGTGCCAGCAGCTTGGTAGCGGGCCACTCCTACGAGCAGTACTTC. This gives the protein CASSLVAGHSYEQYF. The chain couples TRBV11-2 to TRBJ2-7, with 7 bases identical to TRBD2. This CDR3 contains 15 residues. CDR1 is SGHAT and CDR2 is FQNNGV in the germline V gene. With V trimmed by 3 bases and J by 0 bases, 5 bases remained unmatched.

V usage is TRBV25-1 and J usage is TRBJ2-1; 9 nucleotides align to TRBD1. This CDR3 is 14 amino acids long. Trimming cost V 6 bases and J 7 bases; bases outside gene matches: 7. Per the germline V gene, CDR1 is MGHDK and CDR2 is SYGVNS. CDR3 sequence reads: CASREDRGGNEQFF. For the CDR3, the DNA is TGTGCCAGCAGGGAGGACAGGGGTGGAAATGAGCAGTTCTTC.